A single T cell receptor beta chain is shown here with its context. This entry is derived from a study of shared clonotypes between healthy human individuals. Here immunoSEQ multiplex PCR was the method, and the copy in TCRdb shows in-frame clones only, minus some. The sample has roughly 520,000 clones; roughly 95% are singletons. The length of the CDR3 is 16 residues. Losses at the gene ends were 4 bases for V and 2 bases for J; bases not matched to a gene: 9. Germline CDR1 is KGHSH and CDR2 is LQKENI. The receptor was isolated from a woman between 25 and 40 years old in good health. The source material was naive CD4+ T cells sorted from blood. Subset defined: CD45RA+ positively selected. The chain uses TRBV18 and TRBJ2-7; 9 nucleotides align to TRBD2. This CDR3 reads CASSRDRTSATYEQYF. As DNA, the CDR3 is TGTGCCAGCTCACGGGATCGGACTAGCGCCACCTACGAGCAGTACTTC.